Following are 16 T cell receptor beta chains from one sample sequenced in a study of blood T cell repertoires in COVID-19. Sequenced by immunoSEQ multiplex PCR; TCRdb stores in-frame clones only, minus some. The sample includes around 100,000 clones, 84% seen only once; the top ten take more than 20%. Specimen: peripheral blood. The receptor source for this set is a human donor in a cohort sampled during active COVID-19.

The rearrangement links TRBV3-1 (or the pseudogene TRBV3-2) to TRBJ2-7; 12 bases fit TRBD2. Germline CDR1 reads LGHDT; CDR2 reads YNNKEL (reference sequence). The V segment lost 9 bases and the J segment 8 bases; nucleotides outside the gene matches: 11. The CDR3 is made up of 14 amino acids. This CDR3 is CASKTSGSGGKQYF. The CDR3 DNA reads TGTGCCAGTAAGACTAGCGGGAGTGGGGGCAAGCAGTACTTC.

This clone has only one observation. The genes are TRBV19 and TRBJ2-3, with 12 bases fitting TRBD2. This CDR3 comprises 15 residues. The V segment lost 5 bases and the J segment 6 bases; nucleotides outside the gene matches: 6. The germline V gene has CDR1 LNHDA and CDR2 SQIVND (reference sequence). DNA for the CDR3: TGTGCCAGTAGTCCCTCTAGCGGGGGGGCGGATACGCAGTATTTT. As protein: CASSPSSGGADTQYF.

The chain combines TRBV11-2 with TRBJ2-5; TRBD2 matches at 8 bases. J lost 3 bases, V lost 1 base, and 10 bases had no gene match. The germline gives CDR1 SGHAT, CDR2 FQNNGV. This CDR3 has 17 residues. CDR3 region: CASSLGRGGHWEETQYF. Here the CDR3 DNA reads TGTGCCAGCAGCTTAGGACGGGGGGGCCATTGGGAAGAGACCCAGTACTTC.

This sequence joins TRBV24-1 and TRBJ1-1; 11 nucleotides agree with TRBD1. V lost 4 bases and J lost 4; bases outside the gene matches: 4. Germline CDR1 is KGHDR and CDR2 is SFDVKD. There are 15 residues in the CDR3. The CDR3 loop is CATSDRTGGITEAFF. Here the CDR3 DNA reads TGTGCCACCAGTGACCGGACAGGGGGCATCACTGAAGCTTTCTTT.

The rearrangement links TRBV18 to TRBJ2-2, with a tentative D call TRBD1 (5 bases). This CDR3 is 17 amino acids long. The V gene's germline CDR1 is KGHSH and CDR2 LQKENI. V was cut by 5 bases and J by 0 bases, with 16 bases left in between. This chain's CDR3 is CASSLLTDISNTGELFF. DNA of the CDR3: TGTGCCAGCTCATTACTGACAGACATTTCGAACACCGGGGAGCTGTTTTTT.

This chain uses TRBV24-1 with TRBJ2-1; the D gene is possibly TRBD2 (6 bases). The V and J ends lost 4 bases and 6 bases respectively, with 18 bases between them. Looked up from germline, CDR1 is KGHDR and CDR2 is SFDVKD. The CDR3 covers 16 residues. The CDR3 region is CATSDRLGGILNEQFF. The CDR3 region has the DNA TGTGCCACCAGTGACCGTTTGGGAGGCATCCTCAATGAGCAGTTCTTC.

Only a few counts were recorded for this clone. CDR3 sequence: CASSQDIRVMATGELFF. The DNA of the CDR3 is TGTGCCAGCAGCCAAGATATACGGGTAATGGCCACCGGGGAGCTGTTTTTT. The J gene is TRBJ2-2, the V gene TRBV14; D is unresolved. The CDR3 is made up of 17 amino acids. CDR1 SGHDN and CDR2 FVKESK come from the germline V gene. V was trimmed by 0 bases and J by 4 bases, leaving 15 bases between them.

The chain joins TRBV18 to TRBJ1-3; weak D call: TRBD1 (5 bases). Germline values: CDR1 KGHSH, CDR2 LQKENI. Between the trimmed V and J ends, which lost 2 bases and 0 bases, there was a span of 11 bases. CDR3 length equals 16 residues. CDR3 in DNA: TGTGCCAGCTCACCATCGACAGCCACCTCTGGAAACACCATATATTTT. Translated: CASSPSTATSGNTIYF.

The chain couples TRBV11-2 to TRBJ2-6; a weak D match, TRBD1 (6 bases). V dropped 5 bases and J dropped 0 bases, with 20 bases sitting between them. CDR1 is SGHAT and CDR2 is FQNNGV in the germline V gene. The CDR3 extends over 19 amino acids. CDR3 in amino acids: CASSRDAGTRSSGANVLTF. CDR3 DNA: TGTGCCAGCAGCCGAGACGCCGGGACACGAAGCTCTGGGGCCAACGTCCTGACTTTC.

The chain employs TRBV6-1 and TRBJ1-2; 9 bases map to TRBD1. The ends lost 0 bases at V and 3 bases at J; junction bases unmatched: 11. Germline V gene sequence: CDR1 MNHNS, CDR2 SASEGT. The CDR3 is made up of 18 amino acids. CDR3 loop: CASSEATGTGRLDYGYTF. DNA for the CDR3: TGTGCCAGCAGTGAAGCTACTGGGACAGGGCGTCTTGACTATGGCTACACCTTC.

V usage is TRBV28 and J usage is TRBJ1-3; no clear D. The germline V and J ends were trimmed by 3 bases and 0 bases, with 6 bases remaining between them. The CDR3 runs 14 residues. In germline, CDR1 is MDHEN, CDR2 SYDVKM. CDR3 in DNA: TGTGCCAGCAGTTTGTTGAGCTCTGGAAACACCATATATTTT. As protein: CASSLLSSGNTIYF.

The chain combines TRBV28 with TRBJ2-7, with D perhaps TRBD1 (6 bases). The CDR3 extends over 13 amino acids. Trimming stripped 6 bases from V and 6 bases from J, with 15 bases between. Germline CDR1 MDHEN, CDR2 SYDVKM. CDR3 region: CASRVTGSREQYF. The CDR3 DNA reads as TGTGCCAGCAGGGTCACAGGGAGTCGCGAGCAGTACTTC.

DNA of the CDR3: TGTGCCAGCAGCTTAGTTAGCGGGTTCACAGATACGCAGTATTTT. Translated, it gives CASSLVSGFTDTQYF. The chain links TRBV11-2 to TRBJ2-3, with 7 nucleotides matching TRBD2. The CDR3 loop spans 15 amino acids. V shed 1 base and J 2 bases; nucleotides not matched to a gene: 3. Germline V gene sequence: CDR1 SGHAT, CDR2 FQNNGV.

The chain links TRBV7-8 to TRBJ1-6; D gene uncertain. The CDR3 covers 14 residues. Germline V gene lookup returns CDR1 SGHVS and CDR2 FQNEAQ. Trimming cost V 1 base and J 6 bases, with 7 bases left between them. The CDR3 DNA follows: TGTGCCAGCAGCTTAGGTGGGAGTAATTCACCCCTCCACTTT. This codes for CASSLGGSNSPLHF.

The chain couples TRBV5-1 to TRBJ2-5; 8 nucleotides match TRBD1. The germline CDR1 and CDR2 sequences are SGHRS and YFSETQ. The CDR3 has 15 amino acids. V lost 4 bases to trimming and J lost 2 bases; unmatched junction nucleotides: 7. CDR3 DNA sequence: TGCGCCAGCAGCCTCACAGGGGGTCCACAAGAGACCCAGTACTTC. It specifies CASSLTGGPQETQYF.

This chain uses TRBV3-1 (or the pseudogene TRBV3-2) with TRBJ2-1; a possible D gene is TRBD2 (5 bases). The germline V gene has CDR1 LGHDT and CDR2 YNNKEL (reference sequence). The CDR3 loop spans 15 amino acids. Trimming stripped 1 base from V and 0 bases from J, with 7 bases between. In DNA form, the CDR3 reads TGTGCCAGCAGCCAAGGGCGGGCCTCCTACAATGAGCAGTTCTTC. It codes for CASSQGRASYNEQFF.